This TCR beta chain was found in a study of cytomegalovirus exposure and HLA in healthy donors (dated by TCRdb to about 2017). Some background on the complete study: An earlier analysis of some 600 of the donors reported approximately 300 Gb of sequence data and 117 million unique TCR beta sequences obtained from some 170 million T cells. An early release that covered around 590 HLA-typed donors contained about 300 gigabases of sequencing data and tens of millions of unique TCR sequences. Of the approximately 370 genotyped donors, 75% to 85% were placed in the genetic ancestry cluster associated with self-reported Caucasian donors. The study aimed to test whether cataloging public T cell receptors could reveal signatures of past pathogen exposure. The study profiled the T cell repertoires of 500 to 800 subjects by immunosequencing and related them to cytomegalovirus serostatus. In addition to the first cohort of 666 subjects, a separate validation cohort of 120 different subjects was used. To predict cytomegalovirus infection status, the study combined high-throughput TCR immunosequencing, statistical association of individual TCRs with disease status, and machine learning. To study patterns of TCR occurrence, a later analysis re-analyzed previously published TCR beta repertoires from 550 to 800 donors and added high-resolution HLA genotyping. Rather than drawing on any new phenotypic data, the later analysis identified candidate immune exposures from TCR beta sequences and the way those sequences occurred across donors. In an earlier analysis of 550 to 700 of the donors, high-throughput TCR beta sequencing was used to judge whether each TCR beta V gene segment behaved as functional or pseudogenic. Donor age, sex, ethnicity and CMV serostatus were compiled alongside the repertoire data. Genome-wide SNP genotypes for about 55% of the roughly 670 donors were used in a later genetic analysis, which treated that subset as a discovery cohort. All discovery cohort repertoires had been generated using a single sequencing platform. HLA typing covered class I and class II loci at four-digit resolution. The number of typed donors differed by locus: 629-630 for A, B, C, DRB1 and DQB1; 522 for DQA1; about 600 for DPA1; and around 490 for DPB1. Roughly 5 DR-DQ haplotypes were handled as single units for association and clustering because linkage in the cohort was strong. Among roughly 400 genotyped donors of the cohort, an average of 235,054 unique TCR beta nucleotide sequences were sequenced per donor, roughly 20% of them non-productive. The investigation overall reported the following: Linkage disequilibrium might explain the correlated functional status among segregating V segments, but an unknown experimental factor could not be ruled out. Broadly in line with IMGT annotations, most TCR beta V segments showed up in productive rearrangements about 87% or about 30% of the time in an earlier analysis of several hundred of the donors. Presence/absence analyses assumed roughly uniform sequencing depth across donors, an assumption that may not hold. In a later analysis, HLA-associated TCR beta chains were found to be more clonally expanded and to have lower generation probabilities than equally common non-associated chains. A later genetic analysis reported fewer N-insertions in productive TCRs among donors in an Asian-associated ancestry cluster than the roughly 650-donor mean. In a later genetic analysis, a missense DCLRE1C variant was associated with V-gene and J-gene trimming of TCR beta chains, and the association was replicated in an independent cohort. According to the authors, the approach could potentially be generalized to other disease states and immunological phenotypes. The earlier analysis of approximately 560 of the donors excluded over 15 rarely observed V segments, including chromosome 9 orphons, because counts were too low. This cohort had only TCR beta chains sequenced, and the lack of alpha or paired-chain data limited which features could be detected. Some IMGT-functional V segments, including TRBV6-2 and TRBV6-3, could not be told apart with the 87-base-pair reads, so those segments were excluded. In the study, approximately 160 TCR beta chains were listed as associated with cytomegalovirus. In vitro tests confirmed that a few of the cytomegalovirus-associated TCR beta chains recognize cytomegalovirus antigens. A later analysis reported that several top co-occurrence clusters appeared linked to parvovirus B19, influenza, CMV and Epstein-Barr virus. In a later analysis, most CMV-associated TCR beta chains were found to appear HLA-restricted, with HLA associations seemingly driven largely by CMV exposure. In a later analysis, the rate of TCR association differed among HLA loci, with DRB1 alleles having the most associated TCRs and HLA-C alleles having the fewest. A group of highly shared sequence variants was considered likely to be a technical artifact of the sequencing pipeline. In a later analysis, some 17,000 TCR beta sequences were associated with specific HLA alleles at a false discovery rate of 0.05. The only immune exposure information available for the cohort was CMV serostatus. Cytomegalovirus status was reported to be diagnosed by the classifier with high specificity and sensitivity in both the original and validation cohorts. A further reported finding was that TCR beta sequences accurately predicted the HLA-A and HLA-B alleles for most subjects in the first cohort. When HLA alleles, especially DR and DQ, strongly co-occurred, attributing TCR associations to individual alleles was difficult. Most TCR sequences were observed very rarely across donors, whereas some public TCRs were present in many individuals. Because HLA typing was missing for some donors at each locus, association tests included only the typed subset.

For this clone: Its antigen remains unidentified. Base qualities are missing; no much larger clone stands one base away.

The cohort consisted of approximately 670 healthy bone marrow donors. At the time of sampling, every cohort member was nominally healthy, though immune exposures that went unrecorded were likely present. The donor tested CMV seronegative, placing the donor among the 352 seronegative members of the cohort. Every donor gave a peripheral blood sample, and the peripheral blood mononuclear cells from that sample were used for TCR beta sequencing. Genomic DNA was extracted from the blood cell samples with the Qiagen DNeasy Blood Extraction Kit. Libraries were built with the immunoSEQ multiplex PCR assay. The multiplex PCR relied on a mix of 60 forward primers for TCR Vbeta segments and 13 reverse primers for TCR Jbeta segments. The CDR3 region of rearranged TCR beta genes was amplified from genomic DNA by a multiplex PCR assay. On the Illumina HiSeq System, the amplified TCR beta libraries were sequenced as 87-base-pair reads. In the authors' own workflow: Across the 500 to 700 repertoires, a later analysis counted some 81 million unique TCR beta chains, around 11 million of which were shared by at least two donors. A nearest-neighbor algorithm error-corrected the raw reads and collapsed the reads into unique sequences, merging closely related sequences to remove PCR and sequencing errors. Alignment of CDR3 sequences to IMGT reference sequences was used to assign V, D and J gene segments. For a sequence to be retained, a match of at least six nucleotides to both a V gene segment and a J gene segment was required. A rearrangement was called productive if the CDR3 had no stop codons and remained in frame with V and J, and every other rearrangement was called non-productive. Following IMGT convention, CDR3 was defined as the stretch from the second conserved V-encoded cysteine to the conserved J-encoded phenylalanine. In an earlier analysis of approximately 590 of the donors, sequences lacking an unambiguous match to a single V gene segment were excluded. In an earlier analysis of 587 of the donors, V segments were called functional above 56.7% productive rearrangements and were called segregating when the between-donor standard deviation exceeded 5%. To diagnose cytomegalovirus status from the catalog of TCR beta chain sequences, a statistical classification framework was built. In a later analysis, TCR nucleotide sequences were compared against IMGT/GENE-DB human TR gene sequences so that V and J genes could be assigned. A later analysis assigned CDR3 sequences and most-parsimonious VDJ recombination scenarios with the TCRdist pipeline. A later analysis defined each TCR beta chain by its CDR3 amino acid sequence plus V-gene family, and excluded reads lacking a unique V-gene family. To address suspected cross-contamination and a sequencing artifact, a later analysis removed roughly 640 highly shared, low-generation-probability nucleotide sequences. In a later analysis, a clonal expansion index for each public chain was calculated from normalized within-repertoire ranks of inferred template counts. Generation probabilities in a later analysis came from a VDJ recombination model fitted to out-of-frame rearrangements, and those results were checked against IGoR. In a later analysis, TCR-TCR, TCR-HLA and TCR-CMV co-occurrence was scored with hypergeometric tests, and a repertoire-size bias correction was applied to TCR pairs. To estimate false discovery rates, a later analysis permuted the HLA or CMV assignments 20 times. In a later analysis, co-occurring TCRs were grouped using DBSCAN, with TCRdist sequence similarity added in when clustering inside HLA-allele-positive subsets. Repertoires with fewer than 30,000 or more than 120,000 public chains, plus five repertoires with anomalous nucleotide sharing, were excluded from co-occurrence clustering. As stored in TCRdb, this immuneACCESS dataset retains in-frame rearrangements with V and J assigned. A fraction of the clones does not appear; measured against another copy, unresolved V genes explain less than half of the discrepancy, and the remainder lacks a known reason. V and J calls and clone size are copied from that table; D and trimming were computed from the DNA. Counted in this sample were roughly 99,000 clones; around 67% of them appeared once. The top ten hold under 2% of the sample.

At the junction V is shortened by 1 base and J by 9 bases; bases outside the gene matches: 6. The CDR3 runs 14 amino acids, cysteine and phenylalanine included. The retained sequence is limited to the CDR3, 42 bases, with the frame set at the first base. From a lookup of the germline V gene, CDR1 and CDR2 are MNHEY and SVGAGI. This receptor was obtained from a male donor in good health and CMV-seronegative. The chain employs TRBV6-5 and TRBJ2-1; 7 junctional bases match TRBD1. Source material: PBMCs. Read as DNA, the sequence is TGTGCCAGCAGTTACTACGGACAGGACGGTGAGCAGTTCTTC. Translated, this gives CASSYYGQDGEQFF.